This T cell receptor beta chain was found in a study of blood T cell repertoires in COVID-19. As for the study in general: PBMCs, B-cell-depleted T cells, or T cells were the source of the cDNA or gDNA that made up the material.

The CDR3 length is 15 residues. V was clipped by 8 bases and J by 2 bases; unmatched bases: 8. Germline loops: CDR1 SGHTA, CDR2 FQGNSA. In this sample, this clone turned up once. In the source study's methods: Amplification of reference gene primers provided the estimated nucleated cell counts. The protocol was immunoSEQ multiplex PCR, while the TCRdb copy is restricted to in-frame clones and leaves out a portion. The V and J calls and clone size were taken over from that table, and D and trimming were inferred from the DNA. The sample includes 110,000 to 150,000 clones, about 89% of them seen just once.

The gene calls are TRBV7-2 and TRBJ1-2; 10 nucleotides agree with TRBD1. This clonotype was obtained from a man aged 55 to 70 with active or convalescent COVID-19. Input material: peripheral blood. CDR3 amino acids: CASSPPGQGNYGYTF. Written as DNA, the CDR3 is TGTGCCAGCTCCCCCCCGGGACAGGGGAACTATGGCTACACCTTC.